The 26 T cell receptor beta chains below were found in one sample sequenced in a study of blood T cells in healthy people across ages. A sample-barcoded 5' primer and a J-beta primer mix were used in a second PCR of roughly 6 to 12 cycles. TCRdb reprocessed the 5' RACE reads with MiXCR, giving one entry per CDR3 protein. The data show roughly 1,300,000 distinct CDR3 sequences, with 59% seen just once and approximately 7% held by the top ten. Material: blood. Source of these receptors: a man aged 18 to 30 in good health.

Points on this clonotype: A read error may account for a junction end that differs from germline. The chain employs TRBV25-1 and TRBJ1-4; D is undetermined. CDR1 and CDR2 (germline): MGHDK, SYGVNS. The CDR3 totals 13 residues. CDR3: CVSSGENDEKLFF. For the CDR3, the DNA is TGTGTCAGCAGTGGAGAAAATGACGAAAAACTGTTTTTT. The entire variable domain, with the rest obtained from reference TRBV25-1 and TRBJ1-4, is as follows: EADIYQTPRYLVIGTGKKITLECSQTMGHDKMYWYQQDPGMELHLIHYSYGVNSTEKGDLSSESTVSRIRTEHFPLTLESARPSHTSQYLCVSSGENDEKLFFGSGTQLSVL.

The J gene is TRBJ2-1, the V gene TRBV25-1; 7 positions match TRBD2. The CDR3 contains 14 residues. V dropped 2 bases and J dropped 6; count of bases not matched to a gene: 4. In germline, CDR1 is MGHDK, CDR2 SYGVNS. CDR3 residues: CASSEAGVTNEQFF. In nucleotides, the CDR3 is TGTGCCAGCAGTGAAGCGGGGGTTACCAATGAGCAGTTCTTC.

This sequence joins TRBV12-3 or TRBV12-4 and TRBJ2-1, with D tentatively TRBD2 (7 bases). V was cut by 7 bases and J by 6 bases, with 22 bases left in between. The CDR3 spans 16 residues. The DNA of the CDR3 is TGTGCCAGCACTGTTTTTGGCGGGGGCCAAATCAATGAGCAGTTCTTC. It translates to CASTVFGGGQINEQFF.

The rearrangement joins TRBV27 to TRBJ2-7; D may be TRBD1 or TRBD2 (5 bases each). Germline V gives CDR1 MNHEY, CDR2 SMNVEV (reference sequence). The ends were cut back, 4 bases at V and 4 bases at J, with 20 bases in the middle. The CDR3 length is 16 residues. The CDR3 loop reads CASSSRDGRTFYEQYF. DNA for the CDR3: TGTGCCAGCAGTTCGAGGGACGGACGCACTTTTTACGAGCAGTACTTC.

V and J are TRBV20-1 and TRBJ2-5; D is undetermined. V lost 0 bases and J 2 bases, leaving 10 bases between the germline ends. Per the germline V gene, CDR1 is DFQATT and CDR2 is SNEGSKA (reference sequence). The CDR3 length is 14 residues. CDR3 DNA: TGCAGTGCTAGAGATCAGATAGAACAAGAGACCCAGTACTTC. This translates into CSARDQIEQETQYF.

The chain links TRBV3-1 to TRBJ2-5; D is possibly TRBD2 (5 bases). The J call may be wrong; the DNA end is better matched by TRBJ2-7. The CDR3 runs 15 residues. Germline-derived CDR1 and CDR2 are LGHDT and YNNKEL (reference sequence). The DNA of the CDR3 is TGTGCCAGCAGCCAGGAAACCACGAGGGCTTACGAGCAGTACTTC. This sequence encodes CASSQETTRAYEQYF.

The CDR3 sequence: CASSEGQGIGGPCEQYF. In DNA, the CDR3 is TGTGCCAGCAGTGAGGGACAGGGTATCGGTGGGCCCTGCGAGCAGTACTTC. The V call is TRBV2, the J call TRBJ2-4; 9 nucleotides match TRBD1. The J call is doubtful: the DNA matches TRBJ2-7 better. CDR3 length equals 17 residues. CDR1 is SNHLY, CDR2 FYNNEI, per germline.

This clonotype was counted only a few times. The J gene is TRBJ2-7, the V gene TRBV25-1, with 7 bases matching TRBD1. The germline V gene encodes CDR1 MGHDK and CDR2 SYGVNS. CDR3 length equals 12 residues. Written as DNA, the CDR3 is TGTGCAGGGGGCCTCACCACCTACGAGCAGTACTTC. It is translated as CAGGLTTYEQYF.

The chain joins TRBV4-3 to TRBJ2-5; D assignment may be TRBD1 or TRBD2 (6 bases each). Trimming took 1 base from V and 5 from J, leaving 14 bases between them. The CDR3 contains 15 residues. From germline, CDR1 is LGHNA and CDR2 YSLEER. This CDR3 reads CASSQGRLGGETQYF. DNA for the CDR3: TGCGCCAGCAGCCAAGGACGCCTGGGGGGCGAGACCCAGTACTTC.

As regards this clonotype: A read error may account for a junction end that differs from germline. The chain joins TRBV11-2 to TRBJ2-7; weak D call: TRBD1 (5 bases). CDR1 and CDR2 from the germline V gene are SGHAT and FQNNGV. The CDR3 has 14 residues. CDR3 sequence: CASGLGAGPYEQYF. DNA for the CDR3: TGTGCCAGCGGCTTAGGGGCAGGGCCCTACGAGCAGTACTTC.

This clonotype was observed a handful of times. The chain couples TRBV7-2 to TRBJ2-7; 8 bases fit TRBD2. The CDR3 length is 15 residues. The V segment lost 5 bases and the J segment 4 bases; nucleotides outside the gene matches: 10. Germline assignment: CDR1 SGHTA and CDR2 FQGNSA. CDR3 residues: CASSTPSGSSYEQYF. The CDR3 coding sequence is TGTGCCAGCAGCACCCCCAGCGGGAGTTCGTACGAGCAGTACTTC.

V gene TRBV7-9 combines with J gene TRBJ1-1; a weak D match, TRBD1 (5 bases). The germline V gene encodes CDR1 SEHNR and CDR2 FQNEAQ (reference sequence). Trimming stripped 5 bases from V and 7 bases from J, with 14 bases between. The CDR3 sequence is 13 residues long. The CDR3 spells CASSVDWQGEAFF. The CDR3 DNA sequence: TGTGCCAGCAGCGTAGATTGGCAGGGTGAAGCTTTCTTT.

This chain connects TRBV20-1 to TRBJ2-1, with D perhaps given as TRBD1 or TRBD2 (5 bases each). Germline CDR1 is DFQATT and CDR2 is SNEGSKA (reference sequence). The length of the CDR3 is 14 residues. The germline V and J ends were trimmed by 3 bases and 0 bases, with 9 bases remaining between them. The CDR3 protein is CSARPGSSYNEQFF. The CDR3 bases are TGCAGTGCTAGGCCAGGGAGCTCCTACAATGAGCAGTTCTTC.

There are a few counts of this clonotype. The junction differs from germline at one of its ends, possibly a read error. The rearrangement joins TRBV27 to TRBJ2-3; a possible D gene is TRBD2 (5 bases). Germline V CDR1 and CDR2: MNHEY, SMNVEV (reference sequence). This CDR3 has 18 residues. CDR3 sequence: CASTLSPAGPIDTDTQYF. Written as DNA, the CDR3 is TGTGCCAGCACTTTAAGCCCCGCGGGTCCAATTGACACAGATACGCAGTATTTT.

In its sample, this clonotype was seen a few times. The chain has TRBV4-2 and TRBJ2-1; TRBD2 matches 8 bases. The V gene end was trimmed by 7 bases and the J gene end by 5 bases; junction bases not matched to a gene: 22. The CDR3 runs 19 residues. Germline lookup yields CDR1 LGHNA and CDR2 YNFKEQ. The CDR3 loop is CASKSSSYEAGDKNNEQFF. The CDR3 DNA reads as TGTGCCAGCAAATCCTCATCTTACGAAGCGGGGGATAAGAACAATGAGCAGTTCTTC.

About this clonotype itself: At one boundary the junction diverges from the germline segment, which might be a read error. The chain recombines TRBV25-1 with TRBJ2-1; D might be TRBD2 (6 bases). Germline assignment: CDR1 MGHDK and CDR2 SYGVNS. This CDR3 contains 16 residues. CDR3 nucleotide sequence: TGTGCCAGTAGTGAAGAGGGTAGCGGACTTGTCAGAGAGCAGTTCTTC. Protein sequence: CASSEEGSGLVREQFF.

The chain recombines TRBV3-1 with TRBJ2-5; D gene uncertain. Trimming pared 4 bases from V and 4 bases from J, leaving 7 bases between. The CDR3 is made up of 12 amino acids. The germline gives CDR1 LGHDT, CDR2 YNNKEL (reference sequence). The CDR3 coding sequence is TGTGCCAGCAGCCGCGCTGTAGAGACCCAGTACTTC. Protein sequence: CASSRAVETQYF.

This clonotype was found many times. CDR3 in DNA: TGTGCCAGCAGTTTATCTGTGAACACTGAAGCTTTCTTT. It specifies CASSLSVNTEAFF. This chain uses TRBV27 with TRBJ1-1; D gene unclear. CDR1 and CDR2 (germline): MNHEY, SMNVEV (reference sequence). Trimming shortened V by 0 bases and J by 0 bases, and 2 bases separated the two germline ends. CDR3 length: 13 amino acids.

Worth noting for this clonotype: Mismatch with germline at one junction end may stem from a read error. The chain employs TRBV29-1 and TRBJ2-7; possibly TRBD1 for D (6 bases). Germline assignment: CDR1 SQVTM and CDR2 ANQGSEA. This CDR3 is 13 amino acids long. The CDR3: CLPCGGPSYEQYF. In DNA, the CDR3 is TGTCTGCCTTGTGGGGGCCCCTCCTACGAGCAGTACTTC.

The chain joins TRBV20-1 to TRBJ2-5, with TRBD1 identical over 8 bases. The CDR3 consists of 12 residues. The V gene end was trimmed by 4 bases and the J gene end by 4 bases; junction bases not matched to a gene: 2. In germline, CDR1 is DFQATT, CDR2 SNEGSKA (reference sequence). This chain's CDR3 is CSATGGTETQYF. The CDR3 DNA reads TGCAGTGCTACAGGGGGCACAGAGACCCAGTACTTC.

J is TRBJ2-4 and V is TRBV6-5; D perhaps matches TRBD1 (6 bases). The germline V and J ends were trimmed by 0 bases and 3 bases, with 12 bases remaining between them. Germline assignment: CDR1 MNHEY and CDR2 SVGAGI. The CDR3 is 16 amino acids. The CDR3 is CASSYSSSRGKNIQYF. CDR3 bases: TGTGCCAGCAGTTACTCGAGCTCCAGGGGCAAAAACATTCAGTACTTC.

As concerns this clonotype: A junction boundary mismatches the germline segment, possibly from a read error. This chain's CDR3 is CNARDLAGVGEQYF. The CDR3 DNA reads TGCAATGCTAGAGACTTAGCGGGAGTGGGCGAGCAGTACTTC. The chain joins TRBV20-1 to TRBJ2-1; 9 nucleotides agree with TRBD2. The J call is uncertain, as TRBJ2-7 better fits the DNA end. Per the germline V gene, CDR1 is DFQATT and CDR2 is SNEGSKA (reference sequence). This CDR3 has 14 amino acids.

The rearrangement joins TRBV10-3 to TRBJ2-2; D uncertain. The CDR3 has 12 residues. The germline gives CDR1 ENHRY, CDR2 SYGVKD. V was cut by 3 bases and J by 5 bases, with 4 bases left in between. In nucleotides, the CDR3 is TGTGCCATCAGTGAAGGAACCGGGGAGCTGTTTTTT. It specifies CAISEGTGELFF.

The chain employs TRBV29-1 and TRBJ2-5; 10 bases align to TRBD2. This CDR3 contains 13 residues. With V trimmed by 4 bases and J by 3 bases, 2 bases remained unmatched. CDR1 SQVTM and CDR2 ANQGSEA come from the germline V gene. This CDR3 reads CSVALAGEETQYF. CDR3 nucleotide sequence: TGCAGCGTTGCCCTAGCGGGAGAAGAGACCCAGTACTTC.

The genes are TRBV27 and TRBJ2-5, with 10 bases aligning to TRBD2. This CDR3 spans 14 amino acids. Germline lookup yields CDR1 MNHEY and CDR2 SMNVEV (reference sequence). V lost 9 bases to trimming and J lost 11 bases; unmatched junction nucleotides: 15. CDR3 region: CASRPGTSDLGQYF. DNA for the CDR3: TGTGCCAGTAGACCCGGGACTAGCGACCTCGGGCAGTACTTC.

A single count supports this clonotype. The chain is built from TRBV6-4 and TRBJ2-1, with D possibly called TRBD1 or TRBD2 (5 bases each). The length of the CDR3 is 14 residues. Trimming took off 5 bases at V and 8 bases at J, with 16 bases between the two ends. Germline V CDR1 and CDR2: MRHNA, SNTAGT. CDR3 DNA: TGTGCCAGCAGTCGGGACCCCGGACCTTATGAGCAGTTCTTC. Amino acid sequence: CASSRDPGPYEQFF.